The clone carrying this TCR beta chain has just a few counts. The CDR3 is 16 amino acids. CDR1 MNHEY and CDR2 SVGAGI come from the germline V gene. The V and J ends lost 2 bases and 3 bases, in that order; junction bases with no gene match: 5. Sequencing was performed with immunoSEQ multiplex PCR; in TCRdb, only in-frame clones are kept and a portion is missing. The sample records approximately 490,000 clones, 75% to 85% being singletons. The data originate from a study of shared T cell receptors in the human thymus. This sample was also put to use in a study of human thymus T cells. In that study: Congenital heart defects were the reason for the corrective surgery that the donors, healthy Finnish infants, were having. Thymus pieces cut out during corrective heart surgery were the tissue that was used. The authors found apparently biased V and J gene usage in thymic and blood repertoires.

Sequencing used thymocytes. This TCR was recovered from a boy younger than two with a congenital heart defect. The chain uses TRBV6-5 and TRBJ2-2; 8 bases map to TRBD1. The CDR3 nucleotides read TGTGCCAGCAGTTACACCGACAGGGGATACACCGGGGAGCTGTTTTTT. Protein: CASSYTDRGYTGELFF.